The 7 T cell receptor beta chains below come from one sample, sequenced in a study of shared clonotypes between healthy human individuals (dated by TCRdb to about 2020). Library generation was performed with the immunoSEQ multiplex PCR assay. The table was pulled from immuneACCESS by TCRdb, which kept in-frame rearrangements only. Such tables lose some clones; where checked, under half of the loss comes from unresolved V genes, and the rest has no known cause. The sample table holds 2 million to 2.5 million clones, of which about 95% were seen once. The top ten hold 1.1% of the sample. CD8 naive samples consisted of CD45RO-negative cells that were positively selected for CCR7, yielding a CD45RA+CCR7+ population without TemRA cells. The specimen was naive CD8+ T cells sorted from blood. According to the study, the label for this sample's cell subset or site signals: CD45RA+CCR7+. Receptors were obtained from a man aged 18 to 35 in good health.

The chain couples TRBV7-2 to TRBJ1-2; 12 positions match TRBD1. The V segment lost 4 bases and the J segment 4 bases; nucleotides outside the gene matches: 13. Per germline, CDR1 SGHTA and CDR2 FQGNSA. CDR3 size: 18 residues. As DNA, the CDR3 is TGTGCCAGCAGCTACCTGGACGGGACAGGGGGCGGTATCTATGGCTACACCTTC. Its protein is CASSYLDGTGGGIYGYTF.

This rearrangement joins TRBV27 to TRBJ1-6; 11 positions match TRBD1. Germline-derived CDR1 and CDR2 are MNHEY and SMNVEV (reference sequence). Trimming at V came to 6 bases and at J to 9 bases, leaving 7 bases not matched to a gene. CDR3 length equals 15 residues. CDR3 region: CASSQGQGAVSPLHF. The DNA for the CDR3 is TGTGCCAGCAGCCAAGGACAGGGGGCTGTTTCACCCCTCCACTTT.

The chain uses TRBV29-1 and TRBJ2-7; D may be TRBD2 (6 bases). Germline CDR1 and CDR2: SQVTM and ANQGSEA. CDR3 length equals 12 residues. Trimming took off 7 bases at V and 7 bases at J, with 17 bases between the two ends. The CDR3 nucleotides read TGCAGCGGGCGGGACCCCGCGGGGGAGCAGTACTTC. Residues: CSGRDPAGEQYF.

CDR3 DNA: TGTGCCAGCAGCGTAGGAGGGGAGCCAGGGATCAAAGCTTTCTTT. Its translation is CASSVGGEPGIKAFF. The rearrangement links TRBV9 to TRBJ1-1; maybe TRBD1 (5 bases). Trimming pared 0 bases from V and 9 bases from J, leaving 18 bases between. The CDR3 contains 15 residues. Germline-derived CDR1 and CDR2 are SGDLS and YYNGEE.

For this clone: The same CDR3 can be traced to other DNA sequences in this sample. The chain combines TRBV13 with TRBJ1-1; D is perhaps TRBD1 (6 bases). The CDR3 has 14 amino acids. V was clipped by 2 bases and J by 2 bases, with 9 bases between them. Germline loops: CDR1 PRHDT, CDR2 FYEKMQ (reference sequence). The CDR3 DNA sequence: TGTGCCAGCAGCTTAACCGGGGGCAACACTGAAGCTTTCTTT. This gives the protein CASSLTGGNTEAFF.

The chain employs TRBV4-1 and TRBJ2-2, with D perhaps TRBD2 (5 bases). Deletions cut 0 bases from V and 8 bases from J, with 13 bases between. The germline V gene has CDR1 MGHRA and CDR2 YSYEKL. This CDR3 is built from 15 residues. As DNA, the CDR3 is TGCGCCAGCAGCCAAGAAACGTCAACGGGGGGGGAGCTGTTTTTT. Amino acid sequence: CASSQETSTGGELFF.

J is TRBJ2-7 and V is TRBV11-2; TRBD1 matches 9 bases. This CDR3 has 15 residues. Germline CDR1 SGHAT, CDR2 FQNNGV. J gave up 4 bases and V 5 bases, and 9 bases lay outside the gene matches. The CDR3 bases are TGTGCCAGCAGCCAAGAAGGACAGGGGTATTACGAGCAGTACTTC. Its protein is CASSQEGQGYYEQYF.